Listed below are T cell receptor beta chains from one sample, sequenced in a study of CD8+CD57+ T cells in acquired aplastic anemia. Each CDR3 protein gets one entry after TCRdb re-called the reads with MiXCR. The table records under 350,000 distinct CDR3 sequences, 56% of them present only once. The specimen was sorted CD4+, CD8+, or CD8+CD57+ T cells (not recorded which) from PBMCs. The source of these receptors is a human donor with aplastic anemia. Each CDR3 is given with its conserved first and last residue. The D gene is left open where the match is weak. Rows give clone size only sometimes, using once, few, many, or a class for an expanded clone.

cdr3_nt cdr3_aa v_call d_call clone_size j_call
TGTGCCAGCAGTTACGCAGGTCGTGGCAATCAGCCCCAGCATTTT CASSYAGRGNQPQHF TRBV6-5 - - TRBJ1-5
TGTGCCAGCAGCCAAGACAGGGAGGACCACGAGCAGTACTTC CASSQDREDHEQYF TRBV3-1 - many TRBJ2-7
TGTGCCAGTAGTATGGGACTCAGAGAGACCCAGTACTTC CASSMGLRETQYF TRBV19 - - TRBJ2-5
TGCAGCGTTGGCGGGGGACAGGGAGGGAAGACCCAGTACTTC CSVGGGQGGKTQYF TRBV29-1 TRBD1 - TRBJ2-5
TGCAGCGTTGTGAAGGGAGACTACGAGCAGTACTTC CSVVKGDYEQYF TRBV29-1 - few TRBJ2-7
TGCAGTGCTAGGGATTGGGCTAGCGGGAGTATTACGACAGATACGCAGTATTTT CSARDWASGSITTDTQYF TRBV20-1 TRBD2 - TRBJ2-3
TGTGCCAGCAGTGGGACTAGCGGGAACACCGGGGAGCTGTTTTTT CASSGTSGNTGELFF TRBV6-4 TRBD2 many TRBJ2-2
TGCAGTGCCCTGTCGGGGAGTGGGGCCAACGTCCTGACTTTC CSALSGSGANVLTF TRBV20-1 - - TRBJ2-6
TGTGCCAGCAGCCAATGGCTAGCGGGACCCACAGATACGCAGTATTTT CASSQWLAGPTDTQYF TRBV3-1 TRBD2 many TRBJ2-3
TGTGCCAGCAGCTTGTATGCGGCGCAGGGGGTCGCTTCTTATGGCTACACCTTC CASSLYAAQGVASYGYTF TRBV5-6 TRBD1 many TRBJ1-2
TGTGCCAGCAGCTTGGACCCTAACAGGGGCGTCTTGAACGAGCAGTACTTC CASSLDPNRGVLNEQYF TRBV7-9 TRBD1 once TRBJ2-7
TGCAGTGCTAGAACGACAGGGGGCGCGGGGAACTATGGCTACACCTTC CSARTTGGAGNYGYTF TRBV20-1 TRBD1 few TRBJ1-2
TGTGCTAGCAGCTTATTGCCGGCTAGCGGGAGGGCCAGGTTAGAGACCCAGTACTTC CASSLLPASGRARLETQYF TRBV7-7 TRBD2 - TRBJ2-5
TGTGCCAGCAGCCCGGGTAGCGGGAGGGCAACCTACGAGCAGTACTTC CASSPGSGRATYEQYF TRBV9 TRBD2 - TRBJ2-7
TGTGCCAGCAGGGGGCAGGGATTCTATGGCTACACCTTC CASRGQGFYGYTF TRBV12-3/TRBV12-4 - - TRBJ1-2
TGCAGTGCTAGAAACGCGCTCGGCTATGGCTACACCTTC CSARNALGYGYTF TRBV20-1 - few TRBJ1-2
TGCGCCAGCAGCCAGGACAGAGAGAACACTGAAGCTTTCTTT CASSQDRENTEAFF TRBV5-1 - few TRBJ1-1
TGCGCCAGTAGAGCAGGGTTTGAGACCCAGTACTTC CASRAGFETQYF TRBV5-1 - - TRBJ2-5
TGTGCCAGCAGTTACGGCTCTAGCGGGGAGCTGTTTTTT CASSYGSSGELFF TRBV10-3 - - TRBJ2-2
TGTGCCAGCAGCTTGTGGACAGGGGGTTACGAGCAGTACTTC CASSLWTGGYEQYF TRBV5-5 TRBD1 once TRBJ2-7
TGCAGCGTTGGAGCCGGGACTAGCGAGACCCAGTACTTC CSVGAGTSETQYF TRBV29-1 TRBD2 - TRBJ2-5
TGTGCCAGCAGCGTGTTGGCAGACGCAGCCAATTCACCCCTCCACTTT CASSVLADAANSPLHF TRBV9 - - TRBJ1-6
TGCGCCAGCAGCCAAGGACAGTACACTGAAGCTTTCTTT CASSQGQYTEAFF TRBV5-1 - - TRBJ1-1
TGTGCCAGCAGCCAACCCGCAGGGGGACGGGAGCTGTTTTTT CASSQPAGGRELFF TRBV7-9 TRBD1 once TRBJ2-2
TGTGCCAGTAGGTGGGACGCGAACCTCGGGAATTCACCCCTCCACTTT CASRWDANLGNSPLHF TRBV19 - many TRBJ1-6
TGTGCCAGCAGCGGAAAGACAGGGGGCTACACCTTC CASSGKTGGYTF TRBV5-4 TRBD1 - TRBJ1-2
TGTGCCAGCAGGTCCGGGACAGGGAATCCGTTCTTC CASRSGTGNPFF TRBV7-9 TRBD1 - TRBJ2-1
TGTGCCAGCAGCTCACTGACAGGGACGAACACTGAAGCTTTCTTT CASSSLTGTNTEAFF TRBV11-2 TRBD1 once TRBJ1-1
TGTGCCACCAAACAGGGGGCAGGGTCACCCCTCCACTTT CATKQGAGSPLHF TRBV2 TRBD1 - TRBJ1-6
TGTGCCAGCAGTTTGGCGCAGCCCAATCAGCCCCAGCATTTT CASSLAQPNQPQHF TRBV7-3 - - TRBJ1-5
TGTGCCAGCAGCGTAGGGACCCTCGGCTCCTACGAGCAGTACTTC CASSVGTLGSYEQYF TRBV9 - many TRBJ2-7
TGTGCCATCGGGGGACAGGGAGGCTATGGCTACACCTTC CAIGGQGGYGYTF TRBV10-3 TRBD1 many TRBJ1-2
TGTGCCATCAGTGATGGGGTAGGGGAGACCCAGTACTTC CAISDGVGETQYF TRBV10-3 - - TRBJ2-5
TGTGCCAGCAGTGACATTTCACCCCTCCACTTT CASSDISPLHF TRBV2 - - TRBJ1-6
TGTGCCAGCAGCTCACCCCCGCCGAACGTCCGCTACACCTTC CASSSPPPNVRYTF TRBV5-6 - many TRBJ1-2
TGTGCCAGCAGCCGTTTCGGAGGCTGGCTAGCGGCCACAGATACGCAGTATTTT CASSRFGGWLAATDTQYF TRBV11-3 TRBD2 - TRBJ2-3
TGTGCCAGCAGCTTGACAGGGGAGGGCGAGCAGTACTTC CASSLTGEGEQYF TRBV7-8 - - TRBJ2-7
TGTGCCAGCAGTCCCTCGGGACAGGGGGCCCTAGATACGCAGTATTTT CASSPSGQGALDTQYF TRBV9 TRBD1 - TRBJ2-3
TGTGCCAGCAGCGTAGCCTACACTCACAGGGGGGATCAGCCCCAGCATTTT CASSVAYTHRGDQPQHF TRBV9 TRBD1 - TRBJ1-5
TGTGCCAGCAGCCAAGAACCCCGCGGCTTCACAGATACGCAGTATTTT CASSQEPRGFTDTQYF TRBV4-2 - many TRBJ2-3
TGTGCCATCAGACAGAACTATGGCTACACCTTC CAIRQNYGYTF TRBV10-3 - - TRBJ1-2
TGTGCCAGTAGTTCCTTGGGCGAGCAGTACTTC CASSSLGEQYF TRBV19 - many TRBJ2-7
TGTGCCAGCAGCTTACGGGGGACAGGGGGAGAGACCCAGTACTTC CASSLRGTGGETQYF TRBV7-9 TRBD1 - TRBJ2-5